These 3 T cell receptor beta chains came from one sample sequenced in a study of Ad26.COV2.S vaccination and SARS-CoV-2 variants. Repertoires were generated with immunoSEQ multiplex PCR, while TCRdb's copy carries only in-frame clones and drops some. The table includes roughly 460,000 clones, roughly nine tenths detected once. Treatment indicated: 15 to 20 received Ad26.COV2.S at low or high dose, single or two shots; 5 received placebo; per-sample allocation not given. Day 63 after the first vaccine or placebo injection was the time point for sampling. The sequences come from peripheral blood, collected in a trial of Ad26.COV2.S vaccine versus placebo. Receptors were obtained from a person between 18 and 59 years old who received the Ad26.COV2.S COVID-19 vaccine or a placebo.

The table lists this clone with a count of one. The chain uses TRBV5-4 and TRBJ1-4; D possibly corresponds to TRBD1 (6 bases). From germline, CDR1 is SGHNT and CDR2 YYREEE (reference sequence). CDR3 length equals 14 residues. V shed 0 bases and J shed 4 bases, with 7 bases lying between them. CDR3 nucleotides: TGTGCCAGCAGCTTGGAAGGGGGTAATGAAAAACTGTTTTTT. Translating gives CASSLEGGNEKLFF.

This chain connects TRBV2 to TRBJ2-7; 8 positions agree with TRBD1. V dropped 5 bases and J dropped 2; count of bases not matched to a gene: 8. The CDR3 consists of 15 residues. Germline V gene lookup returns CDR1 SNHLY and CDR2 FYNNEI. DNA for the CDR3: TGTGCCAGCAGTAACTCAGGGGACAGGCCCTACGAGCAGTACTTC. Protein: CASSNSGDRPYEQYF.

The chain combines TRBV7-9 with TRBJ1-1; 9 bases match TRBD1. The germline V gene encodes CDR1 SEHNR and CDR2 FQNEAQ (reference sequence). CDR3 length equals 16 residues. J lost 1 base, V lost 5 bases, and 8 bases had no gene match. CDR3 DNA sequence: TGTGCCAGCAGCCATCCTCCGGGACAGGGGAACACTGAAGCTTTCTTT. Translated, it gives CASSHPPGQGNTEAFF. Full variable domain (missing parts from reference TRBV7-9 and TRBJ1-1): DTGVSQNPRHKITKRGQNVTFRCDPISEHNRLYWYRQTLGQGPEFLTYFQNEAQLEKSRLLSDRFSAERPKGSFSTLEIQRTEQGDSAMYLCASSHPPGQGNTEAFFGQGTRLTVV.